This T cell receptor beta chain was documented in a study of technical replicates of blood from four donors. Measured with immunoSEQ multiplex PCR; TCRdb has only the in-frame clones, and not every one. Of roughly 60,000 clones listed, about 86% are singletons. This CDR3 comprises 17 residues. Trimming removed 1 base from V and 1 base from J; junction bases left unmatched: 7. Germline values: CDR1 SGHRS, CDR2 YFSETQ. This TCR was recovered from a human donor in good health. Some clones in this sample may be carry-over from other donors' samples. The specimen was PBMCs. The chain joins TRBV5-1 to TRBJ2-1; 8 positions match TRBD2. CDR3 sequence: CASSLLPTSGSYNEQFF. In nucleotides, the CDR3 is TGCGCCAGCAGCTTGCTTCCAACTAGCGGTTCCTACAATGAGCAGTTCTTC.